This TCR beta chain is from a study of vaccination and CD4 T cells after COVID-19. Study-wide context: Cells received overlapping spike peptides from SARS-CoV-2, HCoV-NL63, HCoV-OC43 and HCoV-229E as stimulation. General observations from the study: Spike mono-reactivity held for 304 of 307 vaccine-specific clones in convalescent patients. No early post-infection timepoints were studied, and convalescent patients studied were relatively few.

CDR3 length: 14 residues. Looked up from germline, CDR1 is LNHDA and CDR2 is SQIVND (reference sequence). The ends lost 5 bases at V and 11 bases at J; junction bases unmatched: 10. As regards this clonotype: Its matching antigen is unknown.

Treatment noted: roughly 10-day PBMC culture with coronavirus spike peptide pools or control peptides (ViraFEST assay). Wells that each held approximately 2.1 million PBMCs were cultured with 9.5 to 10 IU/ml IL-2 and about 10 ug/ml peptide pools. Oncomine TCR Beta short-read sequencing was applied to DNA from cultured CD4+ T cells. TCRdb passed the PCR reads through MiXCR, listing each CDR3 protein once. The sample lists 9,500 to 15,000 distinct CDR3 sequences, 53% occurring once. This clonotype was obtained from a human donor who had recovered from COVID-19. The sequencing input was CD4+ T cells from blood, cultured in vitro. The chain has TRBV19 and TRBJ2-1; 9 bases line up with TRBD1. The CDR3 loop reads CASSARDRERKQFF. The CDR3 bases are TGTGCCAGTAGTGCTAGGGACAGGGAAAGGAAGCAGTTCTTC.